A selection of T cell receptor beta chains follows, all from one sample in a study of post-analysis software for immune sequencing data. A single record per CDR3 protein comes from TCRdb applying MiXCR to the PCR reads. Of some 500,000 distinct CDR3 sequences in the sample, roughly 45% are singletons; the top ten hold 9% to 14%. What was sequenced was blood. Receptors were obtained from a girl under 18 with multiple sclerosis. CDR3s include the opening cysteine and the closing phenylalanine or tryptophan. D genes are given only for firm matches. The listing skips clone size in some rows; elsewhere it reads once, few, many or a size class.

clone size,D gene,V gene,J gene,CDR3 length,CDR3 DNA,CDR3 protein
NA,NA,TRBV6-1,TRBJ2-6,16,TGTGCCAGCAGTGTTGGCGTCTCAGCTGGGGCCAACGTCCTGACTTTC,CASSVGVSAGANVLTF
NA,TRBD2,TRBV6-5,TRBJ2-7,16,TGTGCCAGCAGTTACGCGACTAGCGGGAGCTTCAATGAGCAGTACTTC,CASSYATSGSFNEQYF
few,TRBD2,TRBV29-1,TRBJ2-7,13,TGCAGCGTCCGGACTAGCGGGACCTACGAGCAGTACTTC,CSVRTSGTYEQYF
few,NA,TRBV6-5,TRBJ1-2,13,TGTGCCAGCAGTGCTTGGCCCTACTATGGCTACACCTTC,CASSAWPYYGYTF
NA,TRBD2,TRBV7-9,TRBJ2-7,14,TGTGCCAGCAGCCCTAGCGGGAGACCCTACGAGCAGTACTTC,CASSPSGRPYEQYF
NA,TRBD1,TRBV5-6,TRBJ2-5,17,TGTGCCAGCAGCTTAGCCCCCCCGGGGACAGGGGGAGAGACCCAGTACTTC,CASSLAPPGTGGETQYF
NA,NA,TRBV15,TRBJ2-5,16,TGTGCCACCAGCAGGCTTCTGGGGGAGGCCCCAGGGACCCAGTACTTC,CATSRLLGEAPGTQYF
NA,TRBD1,TRBV7-9,TRBJ2-7,16,TGTGCCAGCACACGTTGGGTGGGGACAGGGACCTACGAGCAGTACTTC,CASTRWVGTGTYEQYF
NA,NA,TRBV4-1,TRBJ2-7,14,TGCGCCAGCAGCCAAGTCGGACCCGGTTACGAGCAGTACTTC,CASSQVGPGYEQYF
NA,NA,TRBV27,TRBJ1-2,13,TGTGCCAGCAGTTTATTGGCAGGGGAAAGCTACACCTTC,CASSLLAGESYTF
NA,NA,TRBV29-1,TRBJ2-7,13,TGCAGCGTAGTTAAGGCGGGAACCTACGAGCAGTACTTC,CSVVKAGTYEQYF
few,NA,TRBV15,TRBJ2-1,14,TGTGCCACCAGCGGCGAGTGGGCCTACAATGAGCAGTTCTTC,CATSGEWAYNEQFF
NA,TRBD2,TRBV20-1,TRBJ2-7,14,TGCAGTGCTTCGACTAGCGGGGAGACCTACGAGCAGTACTTC,CSASTSGETYEQYF
few,TRBD2,TRBV20-1,TRBJ2-1,14,TGCAGTGCTAAGATCACTGGACTAGACGATGAGCAGTTCTTC,CSAKITGLDDEQFF
NA,NA,TRBV21-1,TRBJ2-1,18,TGTGCCAGCAGCACCCGACTAGCGGATAATCGGGTCTACAATGAGCAGTTCTTC,CASSTRLADNRVYNEQFF
few,TRBD1,TRBV5-1,TRBJ2-5,14,TGCGCCAGCAGCGAAGGGACAGGCGGGGAGACCCAGTACTTC,CASSEGTGGETQYF
NA,TRBD1,TRBV4-1,TRBJ2-7,18,TGCGTCAGCAGCCAAGAAGGTGGGACAGGGACCCCTTCCTACGAGCAGTACTTC,CVSSQEGGTGTPSYEQYF
NA,NA,TRBV24-1,TRBJ2-6,17,TGTGCCACCAGTGATCCGGCAGGAGCCTCTGGGGCCAACGTCCTGACTTTC,CATSDPAGASGANVLTF
NA,TRBD1,TRBV20-1,TRBJ2-5,14,TGCAGTGCCAGGGGGACAGGGAACCAAGAGACCCAGTACTTC,CSARGTGNQETQYF
few,NA,TRBV20-1,TRBJ2-5,14,TGCAGTGCTAGTGAACGTGGGTACCAAGAGACCCAGTACTTC,CSASERGYQETQYF
NA,NA,TRBV5-1,TRBJ2-5,14,TGCGCCAGCAGCTTGGGTCCGGGAGCGGAGACCCAGTACTTC,CASSLGPGAETQYF
NA,NA,TRBV5-1,TRBJ1-2,13,TGCGCCAGCGGTGTCGGCGCTGGGTATGGCTACACCTTC,CASGVGAGYGYTF
NA,NA,TRBV29-1,TRBJ2-7,15,TGCAGCGTTGTGTCCCCTAGGACGGTGTCCTACGAGCAGTACTTC,CSVVSPRTVSYEQYF
NA,NA,TRBV7-9,TRBJ1-1,14,TGTGCCAGCAGCGTGATTCAGGGTAACACTGAAGCTTTCTTT,CASSVIQGNTEAFF
NA,TRBD1,TRBV29-1,TRBJ2-7,13,TGCAGCGTTGAAGGGGACAGCTCCTACGAGCAGTACTTC,CSVEGDSSYEQYF
NA,TRBD1,TRBV4-2,TRBJ2-5,16,TGTGCCAGCAGCCAAGATTTTCGGACAGGGTCGGGTGAGCAGTACTTC,CASSQDFRTGSGEQYF
NA,NA,TRBV20-1,TRBJ2-2,15,TGCAGTGCTAAAATTACGGCCCTCCACACCGGGGAGCTGTTTTTT,CSAKITALHTGELFF
few,NA,TRBV12-3/TRBV12-4,TRBJ1-1,11,TGTGCCAGCAGCACAGGTAGGGAAGCTTTCTTT,CASSTGREAFF
NA,TRBD2,TRBV20-1,TRBJ2-1,18,TGCAGTGCTAGAGATCGGGAGCGGGAGATAGTATCCTACAATGAGCAGTTCTTC,CSARDREREIVSYNEQFF
few,TRBD1,TRBV12-3/TRBV12-4,TRBJ2-5,14,TGTGCCAGCAGCGGACAGGGGGGATTAGAGACCCAGTACTTC,CASSGQGGLETQYF
few,NA,TRBV29-1,TRBJ1-1,12,TGCAGCGTCGCTACCCTGAACACTGAAGCTTTCTTT,CSVATLNTEAFF
NA,NA,TRBV14,TRBJ2-7,15,TGTGCCAGCAGCCAAGAGATAGGGGCGTGGACCGAGCAGTACTTC,CASSQEIGAWTEQYF
NA,TRBD1,TRBV14,TRBJ2-7,16,TGTGCCAGCAGCCCGCGATGGTACAGGGGGCCTCACGAGCAGTACTTC,CASSPRWYRGPHEQYF
NA,TRBD2,TRBV7-2,TRBJ2-5,15,TGTGCCAACAGCTCCGGACTAGCGGAAACGGAGACCCAGTACTTC,CANSSGLAETETQYF
NA,TRBD2,TRBV20-1,TRBJ2-5,16,TGCAGTGCTAGAGACACTAGCGGGAGGTATCAAGAGACCCAGTACTTC,CSARDTSGRYQETQYF
NA,NA,TRBV12-3/TRBV12-4,TRBJ2-5,14,TGTGCCAGCAGTCCTACCTCCGGAAAAGAGACCCAGTACTTC,CASSPTSGKETQYF
few,NA,TRBV28,TRBJ2-2,12,TGTGCCAGCAGTTCTCAAACCGGGGAGCTGTTTTTT,CASSSQTGELFF
few,NA,TRBV20-1,TRBJ1-4,11,TGCAGTGCTAGAGATAAAACTGTCCTGTTTTTT,CSARDKTVLFF
few,TRBD1,TRBV4-2,TRBJ2-7,15,TGTGCCAGCAGCCAACCTGACAGGGGTGGGTACGAGCAGTACTTC,CASSQPDRGGYEQYF
once,NA,TRBV10-3,TRBJ2-7,12,TGTGCCATCAGTACAGGGCTCTACGAGCAGTACTTC,CAISTGLYEQYF
NA,TRBD2,TRBV20-1,TRBJ2-7,14,TGCAGTGCTAGAGCTAGCGGGAGTCTCTCCGAGCAGTACTTC,CSARASGSLSEQYF
NA,TRBD1,TRBV24-1,TRBJ2-5,15,TGTGCCACCAGTGATTTGAACAGGGGAAAAGAGACCCAGTACTTC,CATSDLNRGKETQYF
few,NA,TRBV7-2,TRBJ2-7,12,TGTGCCAGCAGCTTTAATGCTTACGAGCGGTACTTC,CASSFNAYERYF